This T cell receptor (beta chain) appears in the sequencing data of a study of cytomegalovirus exposure and HLA in healthy donors (dated by TCRdb to about 2017). Looking at the study overall: According to an earlier analysis of 587 of the donors, about 179 million T cells yielded over 90 million unique TCR beta sequences and less than 300 Gb of sequence data. About 310 gigabases of sequencing data and 70 million to 85 million unique TCR sequences were included in an early release covering several hundred HLA-typed donors. Of the 398 genotyped donors, 70% to 90% were placed in the genetic ancestry cluster associated with self-reported Caucasian donors. The study was designed to test whether signatures of past pathogen exposure could be identified by cataloging public T cell receptors. The study used immunosequencing to profile the T cell repertoires of approximately 650 subjects and linked those repertoires to cytomegalovirus serostatus. In addition to the first cohort of several hundred subjects, a separate validation cohort of approximately 110 different subjects was used. High-throughput TCR immunosequencing, statistical association of individual TCRs with disease status, and machine learning were combined to predict cytomegalovirus infection status. In a later analysis, previously published TCR beta repertoires from 670 or so donors were re-analyzed and high-resolution HLA genotyping was added so that TCR occurrence patterns could be studied. Rather than drawing on any new phenotypic data, the later analysis identified candidate immune exposures from TCR beta sequences and the way those sequences occurred across donors. To decide whether each TCR beta V gene segment behaved as functional or pseudogenic, an earlier analysis of some 570 of the donors relied on high-throughput TCR beta sequencing. Alongside the repertoire data, information on donor age, sex, ethnicity and CMV serostatus was compiled. In a later genetic analysis, genome-wide SNP genotypes for about three fifths of the roughly 670 donors were used, and that subset was treated as a discovery cohort. Every repertoire in the discovery cohort had been generated on one and the same sequencing platform. Both class I and class II loci were covered by HLA typing, at four-digit resolution. Typing coverage varied by locus: 629-630 donors for A, B, C, DRB1 and DQB1; roughly 560 for DQA1; about 590 for DPA1; 450 to 480 for DPB1. Four to six DR-DQ haplotypes were handled as single units for association and clustering because linkage in the cohort was strong. On average, approximately 250,000 unique TCR beta nucleotide sequences were sequenced per donor among several hundred genotyped donors of the cohort, with roughly 18% of those sequences being non-productive.

Libraries came from the immunoSEQ multiplex PCR assay. For the multiplex PCR, a mixture combining 60 forward primers for TCR Vbeta segments and 13 reverse primers for TCR Jbeta segments was used. Amplification of the CDR3 region of rearranged TCR beta genes was performed with a multiplex PCR assay on genomic DNA. The amplified TCR beta libraries were sequenced on the Illumina HiSeq System as 87-base-pair reads. The paper's data handling went like this. A later analysis tallied around 80 million unique TCR beta chains across the 640 or so repertoires, and approximately 12 million of those chains were shared by two or more donors. Raw reads were error-corrected and collapsed into unique sequences with a nearest-neighbor algorithm that merged closely related sequences to remove PCR and sequencing errors. CDR3 sequences were aligned to IMGT reference sequences to assign V, D and J gene segments. For a sequence to be retained, a match of at least six nucleotides was required to both a V gene segment and a J gene segment. Rearrangements were called productive when the CDR3 lacked stop codons and stayed in frame with V and J; all others were non-productive. Following IMGT convention, CDR3 was defined as the stretch from the second conserved V-encoded cysteine up to the conserved J-encoded phenylalanine. In an earlier analysis of around 540 of the donors, sequences lacking an unambiguous match to a single V gene segment were excluded. In an earlier analysis of 450 to 700 of the donors, V segments were called functional above 56.7% productive rearrangements and were called segregating when the between-donor standard deviation exceeded 5%. A statistical classification framework was built for diagnosing cytomegalovirus status from the catalog of TCR beta chain sequences. In a later analysis, TCR nucleotide sequences were compared against IMGT/GENE-DB human TR gene sequences so that V and J genes could be assigned. A later analysis assigned CDR3 sequences and most-parsimonious VDJ recombination scenarios with the TCRdist pipeline. In a later analysis, each TCR beta chain was defined by its CDR3 amino acid sequence together with its V-gene family, and reads lacking a unique V-gene family were excluded. A later analysis removed 550 to 650 highly shared, low-generation-probability nucleotide sequences to deal with suspected cross-contamination and a sequencing artifact. For each public chain, a later analysis derived a clonal expansion index from normalized ranks of inferred template counts within each repertoire. In a later analysis, generation probabilities were computed with a VDJ recombination model fitted to out-of-frame rearrangements, and the resulting probabilities were checked against IGoR. In a later analysis, TCR-TCR, TCR-HLA and TCR-CMV co-occurrence was scored with hypergeometric tests, and a repertoire-size bias correction was applied to TCR pairs. False discovery rates were estimated in a later analysis by permuting HLA or CMV assignments 20 times. In a later analysis, co-occurring TCRs were grouped using DBSCAN, and TCRdist sequence similarity was added for clustering within HLA-allele-positive subsets. For co-occurrence clustering, repertoires with fewer than 30,000 or more than 120,000 public chains were excluded, along with roughly 5 repertoires with anomalous nucleotide sharing. In its TCRdb copy, this immuneACCESS table keeps in-frame sequences only and misses some clones. Where compared with another copy, unresolved V genes explain less than half of these, and the others have no known cause. The V and J calls and clone size come from that table; D and trimming were worked out from the DNA. The sample profile shows 100,000 to 150,000 clones; 15% to 20% of them were found once. The top ten hold approximately 2.9% of the sample.

This clone was counted between two and nine times. Its antigen is currently not known. No clone much larger than this one lies a single base away; base qualities are absent. As encoded in the germline V gene, CDR1 is SGDLS while CDR2 is YYNGEE. Trimming removed 4 bases from V and 5 bases from J; the gene matches leave 7 bases unexplained. The CDR3 has 14 amino acids, counting the end cysteine and phenylalanine. This entry keeps only the CDR3 DNA: 42 bases, framed from base 1. The cohort consisted of 650 to 850 healthy bone marrow donors. At the time of sampling, all cohort members were nominally healthy, though unrecorded immune exposures were likely present. The donor tested CMV seropositive and was one of the 289 seropositive cohort members. A peripheral blood sample was collected from each donor, and TCR beta sequencing was performed on peripheral blood mononuclear cells. Genomic DNA was extracted from the blood cell samples with the Qiagen DNeasy Blood Extraction Kit.

What the study reported, not specific to this receptor: Cytomegalovirus status was reported to be diagnosed by the classifier with high specificity and sensitivity in both the original and validation cohorts. In vitro tests confirmed that three of the cytomegalovirus-associated TCR beta chains recognize cytomegalovirus antigens. In the study, about 150 TCR beta chains were listed as associated with cytomegalovirus. Immune exposure information for the cohort was limited to CMV serostatus. Strong co-occurrence of HLA alleles, especially DR and DQ, made assigning TCR associations to individual alleles difficult. In this cohort, only TCR beta chains were sequenced, and detectable features were limited by the absence of alpha or paired-chain data. Approximately 18 rarely observed V segments, including chromosome 9 orphons, were excluded from the earlier analysis of about 500 of the donors because counts were too low. Correlated functional status among segregating V segments might be attributable to linkage disequilibrium, but an unknown experimental factor could not be ruled out. A later genetic analysis associated a missense DCLRE1C variant with V-gene and J-gene trimming of TCR beta chains, and an independent cohort replicated the association. A further reported finding was that TCR beta sequences accurately predicted the HLA-A and HLA-B alleles for most subjects in the first cohort. Because some donors lacked HLA typing at each locus, the association tests relied only on the typed subset. A group of highly shared sequence variants was considered likely to be a technical artifact of the sequencing pipeline. A later analysis found that TCR association rates varied across HLA loci, with DRB1 alleles showing the most associated TCRs and HLA-C alleles the fewest. A later genetic analysis reported fewer N-insertions in productive TCRs among donors in an Asian-associated ancestry cluster than the roughly 720-donor mean. In a later analysis, 16,951 TCR beta sequences were associated with specific HLA alleles at a false discovery rate of 0.05. Roughly uniform sequencing depth across donors was assumed in presence/absence analyses, although this assumption may not hold. It was suggested by the authors that the approach could potentially be generalized to other disease states and immunological phenotypes. The 87-base-pair reads could not distinguish some IMGT-functional V segments, including TRBV6-2 and TRBV6-3, so those segments were excluded. Most TCR sequences were observed very rarely across donors, whereas some public TCRs were present in many individuals. In a later analysis, HLA-associated TCR beta chains were found to be more clonally expanded and to have lower generation probabilities than equally common non-associated chains. According to a later analysis, most CMV-associated TCR beta chains appeared to be HLA-restricted, and the HLA associations seemed to be driven largely by CMV exposure. Several of the top co-occurrence clusters appeared to be linked to parvovirus B19, influenza, CMV and Epstein-Barr virus, according to a later analysis. In an earlier analysis of 587 of the donors, most TCR beta V segments appeared in productive rearrangements about 87% or about 30% of the time, broadly matching IMGT annotations.

This TCR was sampled from a female donor in good health and CMV-seropositive. The chain is made from TRBV9 and TRBJ1-1, with 8 bases in between that match TRBD1. The specimen was PBMCs. The bases read TGTGCCAGCAGCCGAAACAGGGGGGGTACTGAAGCTTTCTTT. Its product reads: CASSRNRGGTEAFF.